The present TCR beta chain was sequenced within a study of shared clonotypes between healthy human individuals. The wider study: CD4 naive and memory got three plates each, CD8 naive two, CD8 memory one.

The table lists this clone with a count of one. The antigen remains unidentified. Study-wide points: Clonotypes not shared had lower generation probabilities than those common to all four donors.

Several immunoSEQ 96-well plates shared each subset's DNA, each plate a replicate. The data were produced by immunoSEQ multiplex PCR, yet TCRdb's version contains in-frame clones alone and is incomplete. The repertoire consists of some 680,000 clones, with 73% occurring once and the leading ten covering 1.5% to 2%. Sequencing input: memory CD4+ T cells sorted from blood. Documented subset: CD45RA-negative fraction. This receptor was identified in a woman aged 30 to 39 in good health.

CDR3 coding DNA: TGCGCCAGCAGTGAGTCTGGCCCTAGCAATCAGCCCCAGCATTTT. It specifies CASSESGPSNQPQHF. The gene calls are TRBV10-2 and TRBJ1-5; D not resolved. V was cut by 0 bases and J by 0 bases, with 6 bases left in between. This CDR3 comprises 15 residues. CDR1 is WSHSY, CDR2 SAAADI, per germline.